Presented here are 18 T cell receptor beta chains from one specimen sequenced in a study of technical replicates of blood from a few donors. Repertoires were generated with immunoSEQ multiplex PCR, while TCRdb's copy carries only in-frame clones and drops some. In the table there are about 66,000 clones, approximately 90% of which are singletons. The sample consisted of PBMCs. These TCRs come from a human donor in good health. Some clones in this sample may be carry-over from other donors' samples.

DNA of the CDR3: TGCAGTGCTAGCTCAGGGTATGGCTACACCTTC. Translation gives CSASSGYGYTF. The chain employs TRBV20-1 and TRBJ1-2, with a possible D match to TRBD1 (5 bases). V was trimmed by 3 bases and J by 5 bases, leaving 7 bases between them. The CDR3 covers 11 residues. From germline, CDR1 is DFQATT and CDR2 SNEGSKA (reference sequence).

The chain recombines TRBV11-1 with TRBJ1-2, with D possibly matching TRBD1 (5 bases). V was clipped by 4 bases and J by 4 bases, with 13 bases between them. This CDR3 region has 14 residues. The germline V gene encodes CDR1 SGHAT and CDR2 FQDESV (reference sequence). Here the CDR3 DNA reads TGTGCCAGCAGCTCCTCGACAGTAGGCTATGGCTACACCTTC. Amino acid sequence: CASSSSTVGYGYTF.

The chain carries TRBV5-1 and TRBJ2-2; TRBD2 agrees at 8 bases. CDR3 length: 17 amino acids. Looked up from germline, CDR1 is SGHRS and CDR2 is YFSETQ. Trimming at V came to 4 bases and at J to 1 base, leaving 9 bases not matched to a gene. CDR3 in amino acids: CASSPRLAGLNTGELFF. For the CDR3, the DNA is TGCGCCAGCAGCCCCCGGTTAGCGGGACTGAACACCGGGGAGCTGTTTTTT.

V and J are TRBV9 and TRBJ2-3; 8 bases align to TRBD2. CDR3 length: 16 residues. In germline, CDR1 is SGDLS, CDR2 YYNGEE. J gave up 5 bases and V 0 bases, and 8 bases lay outside the gene matches. CDR3 loop: CASSVGSSGQGDTQYF. The DNA of the CDR3 is TGTGCCAGCAGCGTAGGGTCTAGCGGGCAGGGAGATACGCAGTATTTT.

The J gene is TRBJ2-3, the V gene TRBV6-6; perhaps TRBD2 as D (5 bases). This CDR3 is 15 amino acids long. Germline assignment: CDR1 MNHNY and CDR2 SVGAGI (reference sequence). V lost 3 bases and J 3 bases, leaving 13 bases between the germline ends. For the CDR3, the DNA is TGTGCCAGCAGTTATCAAGGGAGTCGGACAGATACGCAGTATTTT. Encoded protein: CASSYQGSRTDTQYF.

The chain employs TRBV7-2 and TRBJ2-5, with D perhaps TRBD2 (5 bases). The CDR3 length is 16 residues. Trimming cost V 5 bases and J 0 bases, with 16 bases left between them. Germline V gene sequence: CDR1 SGHTA, CDR2 FQGNSA. The CDR3 here is CASSPPLGGYQETQYF. The CDR3 nucleotides are TGTGCCAGCAGCCCTCCCTTGGGCGGGTACCAAGAGACCCAGTACTTC.

The rearrangement links TRBV4-3 to TRBJ1-1, with D maybe TRBD1 (6 bases). The CDR3 totals 16 residues. Germline V gene sequence: CDR1 LGHNA, CDR2 YSLEER. Trimming shortened V by 4 bases and J by 13 bases, and 28 bases separated the two germline ends. The CDR3 loop is CASSPNPRGADWGGFF. In DNA form, the CDR3 reads TGCGCCAGCAGCCCCAACCCCCGGGGGGCCGACTGGGGAGGTTTCTTT.

The chain carries TRBV6-1 and TRBJ2-7; the D gene is possibly TRBD1 (5 bases). Trimming took 0 bases from V and 4 from J, leaving 7 bases between them. The germline CDR1 and CDR2 sequences are MNHNS and SASEGT. The CDR3 has 13 residues. The CDR3 DNA reads TGTGCCAGCAGTGAAGCACGACAGTACGAGCAGTACTTC. Its translation is CASSEARQYEQYF.

J is TRBJ2-3 and V is TRBV30; 9 bases fit TRBD1. Per the germline V gene, CDR1 is GTSNPN and CDR2 is SVGIG (reference sequence). V dropped 1 base and J dropped 0; count of bases not matched to a gene: 2. The length of the CDR3 is 15 residues. The CDR3 protein is CAWSAGTGSTDTQYF. CDR3 DNA: TGTGCCTGGAGTGCCGGGACAGGGAGCACAGATACGCAGTATTTT. The variable domain in full, completed from reference TRBV30 and TRBJ2-3, reads SQTIHQWPATLVQPVGSPLSLECTVEGTSNPNLYWYRQAAGRGLQLLFYSVGIGQISSEVPQNLSASRPQDRQFILSSKKLLLSDSGFYLCAWSAGTGSTDTQYFGPGTRLTVL.

V is TRBV4-2 and J is TRBJ1-2, with 9 nucleotides matching TRBD1. CDR3 length equals 18 residues. CDR1 is LGHNA and CDR2 is YNFKEQ in the germline V gene. Unmatched junction bases numbered 15, after V lost 3 bases and J lost 4 bases. The CDR3 coding sequence is TGTGCCAGCAGCCAGCTCGGGACAGGGAACTCGCTAGGCTATGGCTACACCTTC. Protein: CASSQLGTGNSLGYGYTF.

The rearrangement links TRBV12-5 to TRBJ1-1; D unclear. Trimming cost V 2 bases and J 7 bases, with 8 bases left between them. CDR3 length equals 12 residues. Germline values: CDR1 LGHNT, CDR2 FRNRAP. The CDR3 loop is CASGLHTVEAFF. The CDR3 coding sequence is TGTGCTAGTGGTTTGCACACCGTTGAAGCTTTCTTT.

The chain links TRBV7-2 to TRBJ2-3, with TRBD2 as a possible D gene (5 bases). V was clipped by 5 bases and J by 2 bases, with 23 bases between them. The CDR3 length is 18 residues. CDR1 SGHTA and CDR2 FQGNSA come from the germline V gene. The CDR3: CASSEISGISPLTDTQYF. CDR3 DNA sequence: TGTGCCAGCAGCGAAATCAGCGGTATAAGTCCACTCACAGATACGCAGTATTTT.

The chain combines TRBV6-1 with TRBJ1-1; no clear D gene. The germline V gene encodes CDR1 MNHNS and CDR2 SASEGT. CDR3 length equals 13 residues. V was clipped by 3 bases and J by 6 bases, with 11 bases between them. CDR3 residues: CASSDRGLSEAFF. DNA for the CDR3: TGTGCCAGCAGTGATCGGGGTTTATCTGAAGCTTTCTTT.

This clone was recorded once. V gene TRBV7-2 combines with J gene TRBJ2-3; D is possibly TRBD1 (5 bases). The V and J ends lost 2 bases and 11 bases respectively, with 8 bases between them. Germline V CDR1 and CDR2: SGHTA, FQGNSA. This CDR3 comprises 11 residues. CDR3 DNA: TGTGCCAGCAGCTTATACGACAGGCAGTATTTT. It translates to CASSLYDRQYF.

This clone is judged medium-sized. The CDR3 region has the DNA TGTGCCAGCAGTTTTACCGGGACAGTGAACACTGAAGCTTTCTTT. Protein: CASSFTGTVNTEAFF. The chain links TRBV6-5 to TRBJ1-1, with TRBD1 matching over 7 bases. The V and J ends lost 4 bases and 0 bases, in that order; junction bases with no gene match: 5. This CDR3 region has 15 residues. CDR1 is MNHEY, CDR2 SVGAGI, per germline.

The J gene is TRBJ1-1, the V gene TRBV7-9, with D possibly TRBD1 on 6 matching bases. The CDR3 is 16 residues long. V was trimmed by 5 bases and J by 0 bases, leaving 16 bases between them. Germline CDR1 is SEHNR and CDR2 is FQNEAQ (reference sequence). The CDR3 here is CASSARQASMNTEAFF. Here the CDR3 DNA reads TGTGCCAGCAGCGCCCGACAGGCAAGTATGAACACTGAAGCTTTCTTT.

The V and J genes are TRBV4-1 and TRBJ1-2, with 10 bases identical to TRBD1. J was trimmed by 7 bases and V by 4 bases; bases with no gene match: 6. Germline V gene lookup returns CDR1 MGHRA and CDR2 YSYEKL. CDR3 length: 14 residues. The CDR3, as DNA: TGCGCCAGCAGCCCCCGGGACAGGGGCGTTGGCTACACCTTC. Amino acids: CASSPRDRGVGYTF.

This chain uses TRBV7-2 with TRBJ2-1; 12 bases are shared with TRBD2. Trimming removed 5 bases from V and 6 bases from J; junction bases left unmatched: 8. CDR3 length: 16 amino acids. Germline-derived CDR1 and CDR2 are SGHTA and FQGNSA. CDR3 protein: CASSPPRLAGVNEQFF. The CDR3 DNA follows: TGTGCCAGCAGCCCCCCGAGACTAGCGGGAGTCAATGAGCAGTTCTTC. The full variable domain, rest sourced from reference TRBV7-2 and TRBJ2-1, is GAGVSQSPSNKVTEKGKDVELRCDPISGHTALYWYRQSLGQGLEFLIYFQGNSAPDKSGLPSDRFSAERTGGSVSTLTIQRTQQEDSAVYLCASSPPRLAGVNEQFFGPGTRLTVL.